This TCR beta chain was observed in a study of Graves' ophthalmopathy and Graves' hyperthyroidism. Whole-study context: The study drew peripheral blood at initial diagnosis, before any treatment.

The germline V gene has CDR1 SGHTA and CDR2 FQGTGA. This CDR3 region has 12 residues. Ophthalmopathy donors' eye disease showed moderate-to-severe activity, CAS of at least 3, NOSPECS of at least 4 and duration under 3 months. Fresh peripheral blood (about 9 ml) yielded the PBMCs. About this clonotype: The antigen remains unidentified. One junction end does not reproduce the germline sequence, and a read error may be involved.

Regarding the study as a whole: The model flagged ophthalmopathy progression at about 71% sensitivity and nearly 75% specificity.

The TCR beta CDR3 regions underwent amplification from RNA transcripts. An initial RT-PCR round employing HTBI primers preceded a second-round multiplex PCR. TCRdb called the multiplex PCR reads again in MiXCR, with one record for every CDR3 protein. The data show 600,000 to 950,000 distinct CDR3 sequences, roughly two fifths seen once. This TCR was sampled from an adult man with Graves' ophthalmopathy. The chain is built from TRBV7-3 and TRBJ2-5; D may be TRBD2 (5 bases). Sample: peripheral blood. In DNA form, the CDR3 reads TGTGCCAGCAGTAGTGAAGCGGAGACCCAGCACTTC. Translating it yields CASSSEAETQHF.